The entry that follows covers one TCR beta chain sequence. This clone showed up just a few times. Its antigen remains unidentified. No much larger clone exists at a distance of one base, and base qualities are not known. The protocol used for the library was the immunoSEQ multiplex PCR assay. A mixture of 60 forward primers for TCR Vbeta segments and 13 reverse primers for TCR Jbeta segments was used in the multiplex PCR. The CDR3 region of rearranged TCR beta genes was amplified from genomic DNA by a multiplex PCR assay. The Illumina HiSeq System was used to sequence the amplified TCR beta libraries as 87-base-pair reads. Concerning the study's data processing: A later analysis counted about 80 million unique TCR beta chains across the approximately 700 repertoires, and about 10 million of these chains were shared by at least two donors. To remove PCR and sequencing errors, raw reads were error-corrected and collapsed into unique sequences using a nearest-neighbor algorithm that merged closely related sequences. CDR3 sequences were aligned to IMGT reference sequences to assign V, D and J gene segments. Each retained sequence needed at least a six-nucleotide match to both a V gene segment and a J gene segment. A rearrangement counted as productive if the CDR3 had no stop codons and remained in frame with V and J, and every other rearrangement counted as non-productive. CDR3 was defined by IMGT convention, running from the second conserved V-encoded cysteine to the conserved J-encoded phenylalanine. The earlier analysis of 500 to 600 of the donors excluded sequences that lacked an unambiguous match to a single V gene segment. In an earlier analysis of 587 of the donors, a V segment was called functional when productive rearrangements were above 56.7%, and segregating when the standard deviation between donors exceeded 5%. A statistical classification framework was developed to diagnose cytomegalovirus status using the catalog of TCR beta chain sequences. A later analysis assigned V and J genes by comparing TCR nucleotide sequences with IMGT/GENE-DB human TR gene sequences. In a later analysis, CDR3 sequences and most-parsimonious VDJ recombination scenarios were assigned using the TCRdist pipeline. In a later analysis, every TCR beta chain was defined by the combination of its CDR3 amino acid sequence and its V-gene family, and reads without a unique V-gene family were dropped. In a later analysis, around 650 highly shared, low-generation-probability nucleotide sequences were removed to address suspected cross-contamination and a sequencing artifact. For each public chain, a later analysis derived a clonal expansion index from normalized ranks of inferred template counts within each repertoire. In a later analysis, generation probabilities were computed using a VDJ recombination model fitted to out-of-frame rearrangements, and the results were checked against IGoR. Hypergeometric tests were used in a later analysis to score TCR-TCR, TCR-HLA and TCR-CMV co-occurrence, with a repertoire-size bias correction applied to the TCR pairs. In a later analysis, false discovery rates were estimated by permuting HLA or CMV assignments 20 times. In a later analysis, co-occurring TCRs were grouped with DBSCAN, and TCRdist sequence similarity was added when clustering was performed within HLA-allele-positive subsets. Co-occurrence clustering excluded repertoires with fewer than 30,000 or more than 120,000 public chains, plus five with anomalous nucleotide sharing. Not all clones reach the TCRdb copy of this immuneACCESS table, which keeps in-frame sequences only. Checked studies attribute under half of the gap to unresolved V genes and leave the rest unexplained. That table furnishes V, J and clone size, whereas the DNA furnished D and trimming. The sample data list approximately 100,000 clones, and 79% of these were observed just once. The ten most abundant clones make up about 3.8% of the sample.

The entry originates in a study of cytomegalovirus exposure and HLA in healthy donors (dated by TCRdb to the late 2010s). Looking at the study overall: An earlier analysis of around 600 of the donors reported more than 250 Gb of sequence data and some 100 million unique TCR beta sequences from about 200 million T cells. Around 320 gigabases of sequencing data and 80 million or so unique TCR sequences were included in an early release covering several hundred HLA-typed donors. Of the roughly 430 genotyped donors, over 65% fell in the genetic ancestry cluster associated with self-reported Caucasian donors. The study aimed to test whether signatures of past pathogen exposure could be identified by cataloging public T cell receptors. The T cell repertoires of 700 or so subjects were profiled by immunosequencing and related to cytomegalovirus serostatus. Along with the roughly 710-subject first cohort, a separate validation cohort of around 120 different subjects was used. To predict cytomegalovirus infection status, the study brought together high-throughput TCR immunosequencing, statistical association of individual TCRs with disease status, and machine learning. To study patterns of TCR occurrence, a later analysis re-analyzed previously published TCR beta repertoires from 500 to 850 donors and added high-resolution HLA genotyping. In the later analysis, no new phenotypic data were used to find candidate immune exposures; instead, reliance was placed on TCR beta sequences and their occurrence across donors. To decide whether each TCR beta V gene segment behaved as functional or pseudogenic, an earlier analysis of fewer than 750 of the donors relied on high-throughput TCR beta sequencing. Donor age, sex, ethnicity and CMV serostatus were collected together with the repertoire data. In a later genetic analysis, genome-wide SNP genotypes for about three fifths of the 666 donors were used, and that subset was treated as a discovery cohort. All discovery cohort repertoires had been generated using a single sequencing platform. Class I and class II HLA loci were covered by the typing at four-digit resolution. The number of typed donors differed by locus: roughly 629-640 for A, B, C, DRB1 and DQB1; 522 for DQA1; 606 for DPA1; and around 470 for DPB1. Several DR-DQ haplotypes were handled as single units for association and clustering because linkage in the cohort was strong. Across 300 to 400 genotyped donors of the cohort, an average of 235,054 unique TCR beta nucleotide sequences per donor were sequenced, and approximately 17% of those sequences were non-productive.

The cysteine opens and the phenylalanine closes a CDR3 of 16 amino acids. The DNA shown is the 48-base CDR3, in frame from base 1. At the junction V is shortened by 2 bases and J by 3 bases; bases outside the gene matches: 9. CDR1 and CDR2 (MNHNY, SVGAGI) derive from the germline V gene (reference sequence). General findings and caveats noted by the study authors: Most TCR sequences were seen in very few donors, while some public TCRs were found in many individuals. According to the authors, the approach could potentially be generalized to other disease states and immunological phenotypes. An association between a missense DCLRE1C variant and V-gene and J-gene trimming of TCR beta chains was found in a later genetic analysis and replicated in an independent cohort. At a false discovery rate of 0.05, a later analysis linked fewer than 20,000 TCR beta sequences to specific HLA alleles. In a later analysis, TCR association rates were found to vary across HLA loci, with the most associated TCRs seen for DRB1 alleles and the fewest for HLA-C alleles. According to a later analysis, parvovirus B19, influenza, CMV and Epstein-Barr virus appeared linked to several top co-occurrence clusters. CMV serostatus was the only immune exposure information available for the cohort. In the study, approximately 160 TCR beta chains were listed as associated with cytomegalovirus. Strong co-occurrence of HLA alleles, especially DR and DQ, made assigning TCR associations to individual alleles difficult. The presence/absence analyses assumed that sequencing depth was roughly uniform across donors, and that assumption may not be true. In an earlier analysis of approximately 590 of the donors, most TCR beta V segments appeared in productive rearrangements about 87% or about 30% of the time, broadly matching IMGT annotations. The classifier was reported to diagnose cytomegalovirus status with high specificity and sensitivity in both the original and validation cohorts. The cohort was sequenced for TCR beta chains only, and without alpha or paired-chain data the features that could be detected were limited. In vitro tests confirmed that a few of the cytomegalovirus-associated TCR beta chains recognize cytomegalovirus antigens. In a later genetic analysis, fewer N-insertions in productive TCRs were reported among donors in an Asian-associated ancestry cluster than the roughly 700-donor mean. Because HLA typing was missing for some donors at each locus, association tests included only the typed subset. A further reported finding was that TCR beta sequences accurately predicted the HLA-A and HLA-B alleles for most subjects in the first cohort. A later analysis found that most CMV-associated TCR beta chains appeared HLA-restricted, with HLA associations seemingly driven largely by CMV exposure. In a later analysis, HLA-associated TCR beta chains showed more clonal expansion and lower generation probabilities than non-associated chains that were equally common. Some IMGT-functional V segments, including TRBV6-2 and TRBV6-3, could not be distinguished by the 87-base-pair reads and were therefore excluded. Some 16 rarely observed V segments, including chromosome 9 orphons, were excluded from the earlier analysis of several hundred of the donors because counts were too low. Correlated functional status among segregating V segments might reflect linkage disequilibrium, but an unknown experimental factor could not be ruled out. The sequencing pipeline was judged likely to have produced a cluster of highly shared sequence variants as a technical artifact.

The cohort consisted of 600 or so healthy bone marrow donors. All cohort members were sampled while nominally healthy, although unrecorded immune exposures were likely present. The donor was CMV seronegative and belonged to the group of 350 or so seronegative cohort members. Each donor provided a peripheral blood sample, and peripheral blood mononuclear cells were used for TCR beta sequencing. Genomic DNA extraction from the blood cell samples was performed with the Qiagen DNeasy Blood Extraction Kit. The chain is made from TRBV6-6 and TRBJ1-1; the junction holds 7 bases that match TRBD1. Sequenced: PBMCs. The receptor was isolated from a woman aged 40 to 50 in good health and CMV-seronegative. The bases are TGTGCCAGCAGTTACATAACCGGGACAGCATACACTGAAGCTTTCTTT. Its product reads: CASSYITGTAYTEAFF.